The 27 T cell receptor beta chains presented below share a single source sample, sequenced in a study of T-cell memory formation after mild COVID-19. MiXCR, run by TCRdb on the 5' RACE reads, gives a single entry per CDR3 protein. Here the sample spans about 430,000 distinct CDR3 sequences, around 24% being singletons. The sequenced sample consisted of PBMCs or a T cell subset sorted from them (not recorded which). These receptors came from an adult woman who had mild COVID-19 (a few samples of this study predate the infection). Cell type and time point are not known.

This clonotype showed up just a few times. The CDR3 sequence is CASSQGAQGTDTQYF. The CDR3 DNA reads TGCGCCAGCAGCCAAGGGGCACAGGGCACAGATACGCAGTATTTT. This rearrangement joins TRBV4-1 to TRBJ2-3; D might be TRBD1 (5 bases). Between the trimmed V and J ends, which lost 1 base and 1 base, there was a span of 9 bases. The CDR3 is 15 amino acids. Germline lookup yields CDR1 MGHRA and CDR2 YSYEKL.

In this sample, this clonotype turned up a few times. The CDR3 region has the DNA TGTGCCACCAGTGACTACTCCCGGGACTCCACAGATACGCAGTATTTT. This codes for CATSDYSRDSTDTQYF. This chain uses TRBV24-1 with TRBJ2-3; tentative D call: TRBD2 (6 bases). There are 16 residues in the CDR3. Germline CDR1 and CDR2: KGHDR and SFDVKD. The ends were cut back, 4 bases at V and 2 bases at J, with 15 bases in the middle.

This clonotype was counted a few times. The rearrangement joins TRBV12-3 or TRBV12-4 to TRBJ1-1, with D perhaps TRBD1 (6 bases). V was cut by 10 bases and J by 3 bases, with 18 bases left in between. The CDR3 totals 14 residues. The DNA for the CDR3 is TGTGCCACCGCTACGATCGGGGGCCACACTGAAGCTTTCTTT. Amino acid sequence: CATATIGGHTEAFF.

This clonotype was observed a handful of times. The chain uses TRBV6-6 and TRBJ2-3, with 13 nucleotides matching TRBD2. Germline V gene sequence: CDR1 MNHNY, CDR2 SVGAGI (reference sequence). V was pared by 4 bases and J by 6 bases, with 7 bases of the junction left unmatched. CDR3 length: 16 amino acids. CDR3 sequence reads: CASSSQETSGRDTQYF. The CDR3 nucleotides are TGTGCCAGCAGTTCACAAGAGACTAGCGGGAGGGATACGCAGTATTTT.

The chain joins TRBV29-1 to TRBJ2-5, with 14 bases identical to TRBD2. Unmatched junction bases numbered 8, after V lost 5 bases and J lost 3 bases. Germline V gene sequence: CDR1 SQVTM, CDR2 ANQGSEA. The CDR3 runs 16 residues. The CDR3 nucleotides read TGCAGCGTTCCCTTGACTAGCGGGGGGGCCAAAGAGACCCAGTACTTC. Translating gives CSVPLTSGGAKETQYF.

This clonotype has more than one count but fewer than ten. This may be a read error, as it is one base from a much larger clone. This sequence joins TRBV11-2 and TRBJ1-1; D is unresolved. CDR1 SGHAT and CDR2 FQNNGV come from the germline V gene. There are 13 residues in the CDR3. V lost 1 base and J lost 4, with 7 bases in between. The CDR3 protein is CASSLAVSTEAFF. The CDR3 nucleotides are TGTGCCAGCAGCTTAGCGGTGAGCACTGAAGCTTTCTTT.

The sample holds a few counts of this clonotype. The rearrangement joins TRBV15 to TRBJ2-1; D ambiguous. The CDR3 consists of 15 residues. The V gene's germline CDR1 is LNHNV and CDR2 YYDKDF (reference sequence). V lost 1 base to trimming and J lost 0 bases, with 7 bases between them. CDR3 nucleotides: TGTGCCACCAGCAGAGTATTCGACTCCTACAATGAGCAGTTCTTC. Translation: CATSRVFDSYNEQFF.

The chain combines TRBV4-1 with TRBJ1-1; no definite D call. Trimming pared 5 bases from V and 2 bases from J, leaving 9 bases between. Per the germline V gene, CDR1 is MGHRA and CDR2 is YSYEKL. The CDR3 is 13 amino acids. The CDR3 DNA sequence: TGCGCCAGCAGCTCAATGGGTAACACTGAAGCTTTCTTT. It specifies CASSSMGNTEAFF.

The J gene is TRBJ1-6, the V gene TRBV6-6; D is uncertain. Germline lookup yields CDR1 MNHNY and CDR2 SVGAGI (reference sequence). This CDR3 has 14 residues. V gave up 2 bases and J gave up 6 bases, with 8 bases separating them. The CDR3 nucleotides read TGTGCCAGCAGTTACCGGGATTGTAATTCACCCCTCCACTTT. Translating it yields CASSYRDCNSPLHF.

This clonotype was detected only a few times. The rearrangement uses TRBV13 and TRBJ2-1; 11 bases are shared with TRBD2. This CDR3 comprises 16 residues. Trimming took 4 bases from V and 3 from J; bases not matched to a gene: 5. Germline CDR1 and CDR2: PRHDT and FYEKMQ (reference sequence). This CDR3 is CASSSQLAGGYNEQFF. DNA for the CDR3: TGTGCCAGCAGCTCTCAGCTAGCGGGGGGCTACAATGAGCAGTTCTTC.

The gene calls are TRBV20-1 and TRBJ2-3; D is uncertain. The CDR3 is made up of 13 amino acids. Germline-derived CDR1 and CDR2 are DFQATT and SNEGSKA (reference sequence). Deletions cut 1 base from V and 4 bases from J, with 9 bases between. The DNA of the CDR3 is TGCAGTGCTAGAGTACTGGCTGCAGATACGCAGTATTTT. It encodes CSARVLAADTQYF.

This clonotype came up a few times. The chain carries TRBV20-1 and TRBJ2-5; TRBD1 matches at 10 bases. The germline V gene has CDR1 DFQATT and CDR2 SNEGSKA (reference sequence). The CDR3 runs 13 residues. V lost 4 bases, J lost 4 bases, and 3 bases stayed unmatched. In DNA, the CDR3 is TGCAGTGCTAACCGGGACAGGGGAGAGACCCAGTACTTC. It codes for CSANRDRGETQYF.

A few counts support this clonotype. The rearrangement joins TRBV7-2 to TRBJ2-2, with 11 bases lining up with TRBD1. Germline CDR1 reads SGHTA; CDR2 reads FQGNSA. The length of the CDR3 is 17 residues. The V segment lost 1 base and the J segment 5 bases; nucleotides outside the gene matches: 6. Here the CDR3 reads CASSLGRTGGFTGELFF. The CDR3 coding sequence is TGTGCCAGCAGCTTAGGTCGGACAGGGGGCTTTACCGGGGAGCTGTTTTTT.

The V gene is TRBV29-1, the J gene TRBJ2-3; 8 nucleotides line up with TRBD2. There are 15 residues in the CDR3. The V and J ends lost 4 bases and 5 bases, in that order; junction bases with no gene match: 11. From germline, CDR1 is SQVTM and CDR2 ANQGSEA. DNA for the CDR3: TGCAGCGTTGTACTGGGACTAGGCAAACGAGATACGCAGTATTTT. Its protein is CSVVLGLGKRDTQYF.

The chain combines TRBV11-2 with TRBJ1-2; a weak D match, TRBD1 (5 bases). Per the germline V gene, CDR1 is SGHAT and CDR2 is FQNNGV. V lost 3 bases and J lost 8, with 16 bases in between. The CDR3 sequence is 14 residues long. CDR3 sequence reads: CASSFRGQGGGYTF. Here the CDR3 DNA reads TGTGCCAGCAGCTTTAGGGGTCAAGGTGGGGGCTACACCTTC.

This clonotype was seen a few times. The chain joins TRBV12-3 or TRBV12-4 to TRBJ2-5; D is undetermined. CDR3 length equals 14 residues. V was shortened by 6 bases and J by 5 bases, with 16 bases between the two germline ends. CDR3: CASSPEAGRETQYF. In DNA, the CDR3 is TGTGCCAGCAGCCCTGAGGCCGGGCGGGAGACCCAGTACTTC.

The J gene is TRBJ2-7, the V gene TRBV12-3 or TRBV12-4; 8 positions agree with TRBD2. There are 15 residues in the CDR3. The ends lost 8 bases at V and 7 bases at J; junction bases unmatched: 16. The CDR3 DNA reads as TGTGCCAGCTCGAAGGTCGGGCTAGCGGGCGGAGAGCAGTACTTC. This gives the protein CASSKVGLAGGEQYF.

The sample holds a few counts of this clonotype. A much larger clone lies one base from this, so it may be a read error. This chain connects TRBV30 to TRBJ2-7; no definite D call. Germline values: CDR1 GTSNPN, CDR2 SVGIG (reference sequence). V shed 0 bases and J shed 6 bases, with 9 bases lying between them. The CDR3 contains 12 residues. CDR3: CAWSVPPLEQYF. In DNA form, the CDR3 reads TGTGCCTGGAGTGTACCCCCCCTCGAGCAGTACTTC.

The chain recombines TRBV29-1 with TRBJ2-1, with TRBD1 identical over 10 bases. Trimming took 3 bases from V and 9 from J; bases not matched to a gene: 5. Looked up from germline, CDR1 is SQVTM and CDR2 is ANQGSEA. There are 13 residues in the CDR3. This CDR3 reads CSVERDRGAEQFF. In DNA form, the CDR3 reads TGCAGCGTTGAGCGGGACAGGGGAGCTGAGCAGTTCTTC.

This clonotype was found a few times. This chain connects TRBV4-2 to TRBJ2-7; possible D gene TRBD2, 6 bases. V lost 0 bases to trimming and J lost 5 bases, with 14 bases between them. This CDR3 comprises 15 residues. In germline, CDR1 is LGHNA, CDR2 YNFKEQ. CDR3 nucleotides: TGTGCCAGCAGCCAAGAGGCCGGGAGTGTTCACGAGCAGTACTTC. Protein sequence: CASSQEAGSVHEQYF.

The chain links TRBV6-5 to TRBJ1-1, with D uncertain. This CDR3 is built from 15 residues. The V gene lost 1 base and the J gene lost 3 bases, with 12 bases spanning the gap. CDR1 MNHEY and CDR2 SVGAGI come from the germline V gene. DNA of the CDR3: TGTGCCAGCAGTTACTGGGCAGGTGGCTACACTGAAGCTTTCTTT. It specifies CASSYWAGGYTEAFF.

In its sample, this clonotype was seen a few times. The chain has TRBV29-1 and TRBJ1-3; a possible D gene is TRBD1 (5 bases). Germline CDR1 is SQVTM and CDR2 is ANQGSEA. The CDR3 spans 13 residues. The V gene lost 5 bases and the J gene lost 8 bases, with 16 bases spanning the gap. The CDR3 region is CSVTGALGDTIYF. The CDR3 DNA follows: TGCAGCGTTACAGGAGCCCTGGGGGACACCATATATTTT.

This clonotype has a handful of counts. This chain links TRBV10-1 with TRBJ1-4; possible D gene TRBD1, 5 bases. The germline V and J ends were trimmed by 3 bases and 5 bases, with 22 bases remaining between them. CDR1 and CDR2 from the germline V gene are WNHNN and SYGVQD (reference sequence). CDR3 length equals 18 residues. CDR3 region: CASSEDSYWPKPNEKLFF. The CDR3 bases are TGCGCCAGCAGTGAAGACAGTTACTGGCCTAAACCAAATGAAAAACTGTTTTTT.

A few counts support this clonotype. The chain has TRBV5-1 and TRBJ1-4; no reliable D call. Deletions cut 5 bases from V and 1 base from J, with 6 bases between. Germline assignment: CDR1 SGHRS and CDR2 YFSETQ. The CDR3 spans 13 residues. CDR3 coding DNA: TGCGCCAGCAGGGTGGGAACTAATGAAAAACTGTTTTTT. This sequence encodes CASRVGTNEKLFF.

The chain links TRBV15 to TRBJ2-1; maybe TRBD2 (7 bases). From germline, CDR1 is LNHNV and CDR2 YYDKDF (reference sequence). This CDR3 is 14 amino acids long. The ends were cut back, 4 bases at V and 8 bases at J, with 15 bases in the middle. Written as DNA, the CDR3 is TGTGCCACCAGCACCCGAGGGGGGGGGGATGAGCAGTTCTTC. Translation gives CATSTRGGGDEQFF.

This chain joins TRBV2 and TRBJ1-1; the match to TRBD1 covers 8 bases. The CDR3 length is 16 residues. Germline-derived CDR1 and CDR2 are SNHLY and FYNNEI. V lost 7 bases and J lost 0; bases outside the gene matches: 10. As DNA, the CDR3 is TGTGCCAGCACCGAGGCGAGGACAGGGATGAACACTGAAGCTTTCTTT. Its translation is CASTEARTGMNTEAFF.

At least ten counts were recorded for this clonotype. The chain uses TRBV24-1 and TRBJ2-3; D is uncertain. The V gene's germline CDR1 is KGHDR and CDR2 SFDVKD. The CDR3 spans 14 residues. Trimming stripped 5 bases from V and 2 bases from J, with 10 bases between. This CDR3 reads CATSASTVTDTQYF. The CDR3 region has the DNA TGTGCCACCAGTGCATCCACTGTCACAGATACGCAGTATTTT.